Reported below is one T cell receptor (beta chain). This sample was taken from a study of cytomegalovirus exposure and HLA in healthy donors. Produced via immunoSEQ multiplex PCR; TCRdb's table is partial and in-frame only. Seen here are approximately 160,000 clones, 75% to 90% observed once, and the top ten hold approximately 2%. What was sequenced was PBMCs. This TCR was sampled from a young woman in good health and CMV-seronegative.

The CDR3 DNA reads as TGTGCCAGCAGTCCCGGGGGAGTAGATGGCTACACCTTC. Amino acids: CASSPGGVDGYTF. This rearrangement joins TRBV6-6 to TRBJ1-2; D is perhaps TRBD1 (5 bases). CDR1 is MNHNY, CDR2 SVGAGI, per germline (reference sequence). The length of the CDR3 is 13 residues. Trimming pared 5 bases from V and 6 bases from J, leaving 13 bases between.